This T cell receptor (beta chain) was captured in a study of cytomegalovirus exposure and HLA in healthy donors. Study findings and constraints: For TCR beta chains, V- and J-gene trimming was later linked to a missense DCLRE1C variant. More clonal expansion characterized HLA-associated TCR beta chains than equally common others in a later analysis. TCR beta chains numbering under 200 were designated cytomegalovirus-associated.

Both 60 Vbeta primers and 13 Jbeta primers went into the PCR. Method: immunoSEQ multiplex PCR; TCRdb's copy keeps in-frame clones and lacks some. Its clone listing holds 55,000 to 75,000 clones. The germline V and J ends were trimmed by 2 bases and 0 bases, with 8 bases remaining between them. Germline CDR1 and CDR2: SGHDT and YYEEEE. The CDR3 totals 14 residues. About this clone: Its antigen is undetermined.

The rearrangement links TRBV5-6 to TRBJ1-1; D not resolved. What was sequenced was PBMCs. The receptor comes from a male donor in good health and CMV-seronegative. CDR3 nucleotide sequence: TGTGCCAGCAGCTTACTCCTCATGAACACTGAAGCTTTCTTT. Translation: CASSLLLMNTEAFF.